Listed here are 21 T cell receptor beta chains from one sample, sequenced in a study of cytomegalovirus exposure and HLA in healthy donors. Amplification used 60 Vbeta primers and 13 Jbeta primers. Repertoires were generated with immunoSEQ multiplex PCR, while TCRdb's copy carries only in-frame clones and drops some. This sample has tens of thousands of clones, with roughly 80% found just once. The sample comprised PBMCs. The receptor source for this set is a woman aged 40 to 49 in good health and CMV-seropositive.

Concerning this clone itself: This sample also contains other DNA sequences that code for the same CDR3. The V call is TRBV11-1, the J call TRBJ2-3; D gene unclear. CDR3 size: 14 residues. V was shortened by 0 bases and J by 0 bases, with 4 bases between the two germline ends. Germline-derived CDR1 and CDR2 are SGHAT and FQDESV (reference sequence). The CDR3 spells CASSLAVSTDTQYF. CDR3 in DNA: TGTGCCAGCAGCTTAGCCGTTAGCACAGATACGCAGTATTTT.

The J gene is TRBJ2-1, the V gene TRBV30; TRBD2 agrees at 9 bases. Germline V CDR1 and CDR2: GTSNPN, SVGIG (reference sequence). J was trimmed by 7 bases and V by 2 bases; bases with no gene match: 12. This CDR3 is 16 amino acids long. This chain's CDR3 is CAWSNPAGGPWNEQFF. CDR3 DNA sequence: TGTGCCTGGAGTAACCCGGCGGGGGGGCCCTGGAATGAGCAGTTCTTC.

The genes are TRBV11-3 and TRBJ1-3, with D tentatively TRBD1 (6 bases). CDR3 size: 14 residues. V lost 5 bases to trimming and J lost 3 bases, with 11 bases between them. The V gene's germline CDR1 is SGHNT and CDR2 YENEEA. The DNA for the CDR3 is TGTGCCAGCAGCATGGACAGACATGGAAACACCATATATTTT. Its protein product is CASSMDRHGNTIYF.

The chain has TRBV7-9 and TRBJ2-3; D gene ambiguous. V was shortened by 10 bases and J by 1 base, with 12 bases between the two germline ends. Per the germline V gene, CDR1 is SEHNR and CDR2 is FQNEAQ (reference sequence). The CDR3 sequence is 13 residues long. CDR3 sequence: CATWPSRTDTQYF. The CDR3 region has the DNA TGTGCCACCTGGCCTTCTCGCACAGATACGCAGTATTTT. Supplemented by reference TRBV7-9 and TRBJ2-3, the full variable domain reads DTGVSQNPRHKITKRGQNVTFRCDPISEHNRLYWYRQTLGQGPEFLTYFQNEAQLEKSRLLSDRFSAERPKGSFSTLEIQRTEQGDSAMYLCATWPSRTDTQYFGPGTRLTVL.

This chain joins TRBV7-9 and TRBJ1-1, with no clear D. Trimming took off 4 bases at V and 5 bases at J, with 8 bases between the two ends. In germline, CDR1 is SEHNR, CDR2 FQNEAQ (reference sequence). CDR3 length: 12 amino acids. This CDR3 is CASSSMETEAFF. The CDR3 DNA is TGTGCCAGCAGCTCCATGGAGACTGAAGCTTTCTTT. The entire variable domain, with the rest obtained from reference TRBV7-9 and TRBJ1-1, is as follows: DTGVSQNPRHKITKRGQNVTFRCDPISEHNRLYWYRQTLGQGPEFLTYFQNEAQLEKSRLLSDRFSAERPKGSFSTLEIQRTEQGDSAMYLCASSSMETEAFFGQGTRLTVV.

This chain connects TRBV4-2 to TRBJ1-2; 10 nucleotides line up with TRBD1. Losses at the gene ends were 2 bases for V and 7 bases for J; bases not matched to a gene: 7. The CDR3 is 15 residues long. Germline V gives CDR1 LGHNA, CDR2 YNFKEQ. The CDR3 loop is CASSQTGTGDRGYTF. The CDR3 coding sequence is TGTGCCAGCAGCCAAACCGGGACAGGGGACCGTGGCTACACCTTC.

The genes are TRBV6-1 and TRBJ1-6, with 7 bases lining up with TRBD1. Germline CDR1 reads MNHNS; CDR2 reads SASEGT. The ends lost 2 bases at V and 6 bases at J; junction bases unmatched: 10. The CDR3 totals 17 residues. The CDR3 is CASSETGTARGNSPLHF. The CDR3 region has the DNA TGTGCCAGCAGTGAAACCGGGACAGCCCGAGGTAATTCACCCCTCCACTTT.

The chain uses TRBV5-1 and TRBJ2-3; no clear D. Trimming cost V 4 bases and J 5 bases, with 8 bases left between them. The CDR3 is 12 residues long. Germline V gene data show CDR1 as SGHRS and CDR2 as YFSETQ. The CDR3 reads CASSRVEDTQYF. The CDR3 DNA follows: TGCGCCAGCAGCCGGGTGGAAGATACGCAGTATTTT.

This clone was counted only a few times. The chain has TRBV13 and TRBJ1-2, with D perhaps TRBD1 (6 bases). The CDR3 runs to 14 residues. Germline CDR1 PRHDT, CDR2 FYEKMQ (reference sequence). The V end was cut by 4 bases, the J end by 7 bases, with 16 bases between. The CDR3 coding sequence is TGTGCCAGCAGCTCATCTTCAGGGGCGGGTGGCTACACCTTC. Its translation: CASSSSSGAGGYTF.

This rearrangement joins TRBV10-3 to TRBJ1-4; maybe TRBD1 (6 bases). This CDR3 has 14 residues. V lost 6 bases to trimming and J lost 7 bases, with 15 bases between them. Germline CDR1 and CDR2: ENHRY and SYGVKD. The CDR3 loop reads CAIRDRADGEKLFF. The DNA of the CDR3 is TGTGCCATCAGGGACAGAGCAGACGGTGAAAAACTGTTTTTT.

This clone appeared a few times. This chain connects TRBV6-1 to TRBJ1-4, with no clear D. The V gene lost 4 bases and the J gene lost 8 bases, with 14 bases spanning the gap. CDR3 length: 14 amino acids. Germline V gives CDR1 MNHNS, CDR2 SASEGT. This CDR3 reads CASSAAGGGEKLFF. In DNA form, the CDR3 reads TGTGCCAGCAGTGCGGCGGGCGGAGGGGAAAAACTGTTTTTT.

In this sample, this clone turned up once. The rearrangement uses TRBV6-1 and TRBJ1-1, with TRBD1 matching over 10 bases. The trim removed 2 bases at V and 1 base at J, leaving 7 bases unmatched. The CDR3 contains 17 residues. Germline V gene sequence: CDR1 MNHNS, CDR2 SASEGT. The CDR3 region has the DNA TGTGCCAGCAGTGAATGGGGGACAGGGGTGCCGAACACTGAAGCTTTCTTT. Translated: CASSEWGTGVPNTEAFF.

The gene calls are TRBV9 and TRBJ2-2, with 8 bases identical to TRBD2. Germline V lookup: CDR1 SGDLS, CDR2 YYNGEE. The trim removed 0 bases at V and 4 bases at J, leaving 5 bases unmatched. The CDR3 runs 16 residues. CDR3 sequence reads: CASSVVGGGGTGELFF. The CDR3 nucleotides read TGTGCCAGCAGCGTAGTCGGGGGGGGTGGCACCGGGGAGCTGTTTTTT.

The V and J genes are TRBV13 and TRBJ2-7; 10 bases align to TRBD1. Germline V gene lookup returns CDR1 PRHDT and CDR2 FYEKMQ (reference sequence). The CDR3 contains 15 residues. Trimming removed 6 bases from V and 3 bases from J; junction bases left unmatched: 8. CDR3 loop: CASSLRDRGNYEQYF. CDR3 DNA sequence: TGTGCCAGCAGTCTCCGGGACAGGGGTAACTACGAGCAGTACTTC.

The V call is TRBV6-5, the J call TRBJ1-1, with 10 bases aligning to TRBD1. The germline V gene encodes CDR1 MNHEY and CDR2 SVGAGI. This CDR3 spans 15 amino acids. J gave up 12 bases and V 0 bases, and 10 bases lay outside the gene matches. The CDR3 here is CASSYSMGTGDKSFF. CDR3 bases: TGTGCCAGCAGTTACTCGATGGGGACAGGGGATAAGTCTTTCTTT.

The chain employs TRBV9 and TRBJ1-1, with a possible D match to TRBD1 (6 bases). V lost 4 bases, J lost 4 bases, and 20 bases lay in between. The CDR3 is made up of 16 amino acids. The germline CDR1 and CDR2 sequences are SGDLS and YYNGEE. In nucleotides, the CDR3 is TGTGCCAGCAGCCCGAGGGGTACAGGGATTGCCACTGAAGCTTTCTTT. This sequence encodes CASSPRGTGIATEAFF.

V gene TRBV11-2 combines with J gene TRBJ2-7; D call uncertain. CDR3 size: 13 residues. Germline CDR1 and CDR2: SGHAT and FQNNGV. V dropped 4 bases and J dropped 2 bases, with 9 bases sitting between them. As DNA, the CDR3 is TGTGCCAGCAGCTCGGGTTCCCCCTACGAGCAGTACTTC. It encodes CASSSGSPYEQYF.

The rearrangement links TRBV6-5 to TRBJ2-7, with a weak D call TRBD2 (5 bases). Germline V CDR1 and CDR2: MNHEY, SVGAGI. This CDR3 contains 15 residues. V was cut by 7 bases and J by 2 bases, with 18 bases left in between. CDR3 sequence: CASKLGGMGTYEQYF. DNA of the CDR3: TGTGCCAGCAAGCTAGGAGGTATGGGGACCTACGAGCAGTACTTC.

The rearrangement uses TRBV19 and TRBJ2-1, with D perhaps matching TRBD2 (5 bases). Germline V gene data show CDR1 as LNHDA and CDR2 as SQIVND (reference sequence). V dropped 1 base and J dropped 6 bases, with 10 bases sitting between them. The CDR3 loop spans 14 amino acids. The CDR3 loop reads CASSIGTRANEQFF. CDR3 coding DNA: TGTGCCAGTAGTATAGGTACTAGGGCCAATGAGCAGTTCTTC.

Here the CDR3 reads CASSVARNQETQYF. In nucleotides, the CDR3 is TGTGCCAGCAGCGTAGCGCGCAACCAAGAGACCCAGTACTTC. The V call is TRBV9, the J call TRBJ2-5; D is unclear. The CDR3 runs to 14 residues. Trimming took off 0 bases at V and 0 bases at J, with 6 bases between the two ends. The germline V gene has CDR1 SGDLS and CDR2 YYNGEE. Variable domain in full (rest from reference TRBV9 and TRBJ2-5): DSGVTQTPKHLITATGQRVTLRCSPRSGDLSVYWYQQSLDQGLQFLIQYYNGEERAKGNILERFSAQQFPDLHSELNLSSLELGDSALYFCASSVARNQETQYFGPGTRLLVL.

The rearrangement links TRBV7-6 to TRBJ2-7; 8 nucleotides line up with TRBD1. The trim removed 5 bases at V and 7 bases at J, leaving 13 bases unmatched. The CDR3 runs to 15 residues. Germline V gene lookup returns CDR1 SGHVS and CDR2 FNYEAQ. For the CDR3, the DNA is TGTGCCAGCAGCCCCGGGACAGGTGTCTCGTTGGAGCAGTACTTC. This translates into CASSPGTGVSLEQYF.